This TCR beta chain was found in a study of shared clonotypes between healthy human individuals. At the deep level, the assay was run. The data were produced by immunoSEQ multiplex PCR, yet TCRdb's version contains in-frame clones alone and is incomplete. The table has around 370,000 clones, about 96% seen once; the top ten hold 0.25% to 0.35%. General study results and limits: Only blood was sampled; tissue repertoires likely differ. Rarefaction gave evidence that sorted-subset sequencing remained incomplete despite large depth. Naive subsets generally had larger estimated richness than memory subsets.

The CDR3 length is 16 residues. CDR1 and CDR2 (germline): SGHRS, YFSETQ. Of note for this clone: Its cognate antigen is unknown. Mismatch with germline at one junction end may stem from a read error. The same CDR3 arises from other DNA sequences in this sample as well.

The chain has TRBV5-1 and TRBJ2-4, with unresolved D. The receptor's source is a man aged 25-45 years in good health. Sequenced sample: memory CD8+ T cells sorted from blood. Subset denoted: CD45RO+ cells pooled with CCR7-negative TemRA cells. CDR3 region: CASSFYSNLAKNIQYF. In DNA form, the CDR3 reads TGCGCTAGCAGCTTCTACTCGAACTTAGCCAAAAACATTCAGTACTTC.